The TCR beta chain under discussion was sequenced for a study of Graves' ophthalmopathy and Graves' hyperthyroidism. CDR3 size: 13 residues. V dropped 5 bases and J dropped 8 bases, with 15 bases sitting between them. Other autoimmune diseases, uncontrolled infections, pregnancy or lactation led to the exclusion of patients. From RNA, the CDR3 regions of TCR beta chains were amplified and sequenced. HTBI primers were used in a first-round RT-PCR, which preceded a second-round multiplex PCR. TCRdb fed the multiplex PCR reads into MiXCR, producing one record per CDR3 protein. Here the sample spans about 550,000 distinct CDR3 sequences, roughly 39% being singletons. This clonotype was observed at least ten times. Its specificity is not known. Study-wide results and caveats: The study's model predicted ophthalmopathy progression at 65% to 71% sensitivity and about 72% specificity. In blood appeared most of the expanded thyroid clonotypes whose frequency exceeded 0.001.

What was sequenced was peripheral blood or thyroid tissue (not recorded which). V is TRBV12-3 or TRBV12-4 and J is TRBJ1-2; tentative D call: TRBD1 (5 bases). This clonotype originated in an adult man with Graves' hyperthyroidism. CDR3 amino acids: CASSRQWGEGYTF. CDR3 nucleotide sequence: TGTGCCAGCAGTCGTCAGTGGGGCGAGGGCTACACCTTC.